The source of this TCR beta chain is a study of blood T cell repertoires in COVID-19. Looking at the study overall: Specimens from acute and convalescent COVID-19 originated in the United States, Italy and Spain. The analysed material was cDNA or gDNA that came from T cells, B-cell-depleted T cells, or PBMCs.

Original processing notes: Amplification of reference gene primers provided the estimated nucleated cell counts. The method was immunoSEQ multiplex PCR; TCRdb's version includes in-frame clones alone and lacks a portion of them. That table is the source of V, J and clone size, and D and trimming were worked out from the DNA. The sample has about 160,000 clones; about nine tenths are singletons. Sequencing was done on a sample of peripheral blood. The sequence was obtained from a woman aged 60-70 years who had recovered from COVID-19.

CDR3 protein: CASSPLTGEQYF. The DNA for the CDR3 is TGTGCCAGCTCACCCCTTACGGGGGAGCAGTACTTC. V is TRBV18 and J is TRBJ2-7, with D tentatively TRBD2 (5 bases). Trimming removed 3 bases at V and 7 bases at J, with 10 bases between. Germline V gene lookup returns CDR1 KGHSH and CDR2 LQKENI. CDR3 size: 12 residues.